This T cell receptor (beta chain) was profiled in a study of T cell repertoires in cytomegalovirus infection. TCRdb fed the reads into MiXCR, producing one record per CDR3 protein. The table includes some 940,000 distinct CDR3 sequences, under 40% detected once. The CDR3 runs 15 residues. V lost 0 bases and J lost 8, with 13 bases in between. Germline CDR1 and CDR2: SNHLY and FYNNEI. With regard to this clonotype: Its antigen is unidentified.

The receptor was isolated from a human donor in good health (CMV status not recorded). Some clones in this sample may be carry-over from other donors' samples. The source was cultured CD8+ T cells from PBMCs, collected from culture after CMV antigen stimulation. The rearrangement joins TRBV2 to TRBJ1-4, with D perhaps matching TRBD1 (6 bases). In DNA, the CDR3 is TGTGCCAGCAGTGAAGCTTCTAGGGGGTGGGAAAAACTGTTTTTT. Protein sequence: CASSEASRGWEKLFF.